This entry features one TCR beta chain sequence. Its specificity is not known. The source of the sample is a study of T cell responses to AZD1222 COVID-19 vaccine. The method was immunoSEQ multiplex PCR; TCRdb's version includes in-frame clones alone and lacks a portion of them. Here the sample spans 140,000 to 150,000 clones, around 90% being singletons. V was cut by 0 bases and J by 1 base, with 7 bases left in between. In germline, CDR1 is SGHRS, CDR2 YFSETQ. The length of the CDR3 is 14 residues. Study results and caveats: Donors skewed white British and female; clonal diversity was possibly underestimated. As reported, nearly half of all spike-specific TCRs target variant regions that are unmutated. Spike-specific TCR repertoires showed rising breadth and depth after two AZD1222 doses.

The input for sequencing was peripheral blood, taken on day 0 of AZD1222 vaccination. The chain couples TRBV5-1 to TRBJ2-5; no clear D gene. This clonotype originated in an adult in good health. The CDR3 bases are TGCGCCAGCAGCTTGGACAGTAGCCAAGAGACCCAGTACTTC. Translation gives CASSLDSSQETQYF.